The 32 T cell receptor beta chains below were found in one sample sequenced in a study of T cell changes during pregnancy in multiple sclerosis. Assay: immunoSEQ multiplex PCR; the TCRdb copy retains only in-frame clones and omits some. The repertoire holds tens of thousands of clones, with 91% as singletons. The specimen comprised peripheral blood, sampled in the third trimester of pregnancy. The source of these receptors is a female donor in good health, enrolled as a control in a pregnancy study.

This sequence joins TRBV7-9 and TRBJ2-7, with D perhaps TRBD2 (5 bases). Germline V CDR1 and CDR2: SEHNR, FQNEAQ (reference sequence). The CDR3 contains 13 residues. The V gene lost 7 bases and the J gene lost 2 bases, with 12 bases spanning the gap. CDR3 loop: CASKNRGAYEQYF. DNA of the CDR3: TGTGCCAGCAAGAATCGGGGAGCCTACGAGCAGTACTTC.

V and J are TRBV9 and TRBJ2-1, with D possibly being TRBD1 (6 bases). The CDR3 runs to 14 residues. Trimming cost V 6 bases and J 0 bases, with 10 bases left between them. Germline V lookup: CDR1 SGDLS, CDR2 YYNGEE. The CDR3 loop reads CASNPQGSYNEQFF. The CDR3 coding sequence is TGTGCCAGCAACCCACAGGGCTCCTACAATGAGCAGTTCTTC.

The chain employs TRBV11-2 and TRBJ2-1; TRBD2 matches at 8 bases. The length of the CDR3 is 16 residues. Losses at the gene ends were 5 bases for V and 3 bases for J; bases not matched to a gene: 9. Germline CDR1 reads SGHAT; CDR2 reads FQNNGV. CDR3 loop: CASSRVAGKLYNEQFF. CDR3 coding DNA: TGTGCCAGCAGCCGCGTAGCGGGAAAGCTCTACAATGAGCAGTTCTTC.

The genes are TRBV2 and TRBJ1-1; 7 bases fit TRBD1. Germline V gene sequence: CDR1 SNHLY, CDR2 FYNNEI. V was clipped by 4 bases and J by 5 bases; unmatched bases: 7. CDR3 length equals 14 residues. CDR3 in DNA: TGTGCCAGCAGTGTACGGGACAGCCAAACTGAAGCTTTCTTT. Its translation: CASSVRDSQTEAFF. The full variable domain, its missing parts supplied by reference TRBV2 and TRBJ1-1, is EPEVTQTPSHQVTQMGQEVILRCVPISNHLYFYWYRQILGQKVEFLVSFYNNEISEKSEIFDDQFSVERPDGSNFTLKIRSTKLEDSAMYFCASSVRDSQTEAFFGQGTRLTVV.

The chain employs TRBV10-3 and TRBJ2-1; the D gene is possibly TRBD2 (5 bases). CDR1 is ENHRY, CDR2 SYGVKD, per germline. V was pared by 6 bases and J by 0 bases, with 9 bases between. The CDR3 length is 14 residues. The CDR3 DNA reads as TGTGCCATCAGGAGGACTGACTCCTACAATGAGCAGTTCTTC. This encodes CAIRRTDSYNEQFF.

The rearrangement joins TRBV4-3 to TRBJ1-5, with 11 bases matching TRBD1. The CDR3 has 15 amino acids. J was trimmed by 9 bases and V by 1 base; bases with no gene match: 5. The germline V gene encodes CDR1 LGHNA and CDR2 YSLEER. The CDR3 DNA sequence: TGCGCCAGCAGCCAAGGGACAGGGGGCCAGGGGCCCCAGCATTTT. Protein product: CASSQGTGGQGPQHF.

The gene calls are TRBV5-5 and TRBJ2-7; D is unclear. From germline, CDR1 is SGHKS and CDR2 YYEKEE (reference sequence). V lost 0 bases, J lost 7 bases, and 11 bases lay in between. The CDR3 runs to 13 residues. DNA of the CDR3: TGTGCCAGCAGCTTGGCCTATCGGTGGGAGCAGTACTTC. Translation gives CASSLAYRWEQYF.

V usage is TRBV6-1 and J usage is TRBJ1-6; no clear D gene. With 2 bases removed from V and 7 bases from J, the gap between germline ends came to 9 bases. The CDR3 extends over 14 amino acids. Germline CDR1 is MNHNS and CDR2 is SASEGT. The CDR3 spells CASSERPRNSPLHF. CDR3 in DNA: TGTGCCAGCAGTGAAAGGCCGAGGAATTCACCCCTCCACTTT.

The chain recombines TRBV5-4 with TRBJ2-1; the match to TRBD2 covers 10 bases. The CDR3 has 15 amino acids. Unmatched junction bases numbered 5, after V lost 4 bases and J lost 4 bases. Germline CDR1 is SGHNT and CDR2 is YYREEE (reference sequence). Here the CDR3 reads CASSPGLAKYNEQFF. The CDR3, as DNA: TGTGCCAGCAGCCCGGGACTAGCGAAATACAATGAGCAGTTCTTC.

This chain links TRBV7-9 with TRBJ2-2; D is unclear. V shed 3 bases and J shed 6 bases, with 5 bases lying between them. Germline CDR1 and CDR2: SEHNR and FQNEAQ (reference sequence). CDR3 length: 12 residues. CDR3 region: CASSLSAGELFF. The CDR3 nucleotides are TGTGCCAGCAGCTTGAGTGCCGGGGAGCTGTTTTTT.

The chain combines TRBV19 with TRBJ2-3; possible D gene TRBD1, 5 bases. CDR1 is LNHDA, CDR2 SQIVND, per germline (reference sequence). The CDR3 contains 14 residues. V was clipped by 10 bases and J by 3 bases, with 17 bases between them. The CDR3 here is CATPPAGWTDTQYF. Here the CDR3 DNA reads TGTGCCACACCCCCGGCAGGGTGGACAGATACGCAGTATTTT.

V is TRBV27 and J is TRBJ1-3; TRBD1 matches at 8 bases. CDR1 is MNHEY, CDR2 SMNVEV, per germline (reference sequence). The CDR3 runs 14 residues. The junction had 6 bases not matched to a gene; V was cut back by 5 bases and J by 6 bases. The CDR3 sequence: CASSLGQGENTIYF. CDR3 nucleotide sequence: TGTGCCAGCAGTCTCGGACAGGGTGAAAACACCATATATTTT.

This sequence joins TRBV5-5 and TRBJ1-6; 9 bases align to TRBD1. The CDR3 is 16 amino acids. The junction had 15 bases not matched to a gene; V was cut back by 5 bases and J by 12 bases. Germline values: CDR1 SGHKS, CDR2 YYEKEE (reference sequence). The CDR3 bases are TGTGCCAGCAGTACTACCTTGGGACAGGGATCTGAACCCCTCCACTTT. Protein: CASSTTLGQGSEPLHF.

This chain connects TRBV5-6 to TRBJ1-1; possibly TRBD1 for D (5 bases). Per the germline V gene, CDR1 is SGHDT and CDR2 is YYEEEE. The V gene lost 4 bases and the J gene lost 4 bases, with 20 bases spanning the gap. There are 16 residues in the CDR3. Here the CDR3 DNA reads TGTGCCAGCAGCCCCTTAAACAGGAGATTGGGCACTGAAGCTTTCTTT. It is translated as CASSPLNRRLGTEAFF.

The CDR3 sequence is CARSLESVAGGHPGELFF. The CDR3 DNA reads as TGTGCCAGAAGCTTGGAGTCGGTGGCGGGGGGGCATCCCGGGGAGCTGTTTTTT. This sequence joins TRBV5-3 and TRBJ2-2; 9 bases line up with TRBD2. TRBV5-3 falls under the ORF class, with uncertain function. The J segment lost 6 bases and the V segment lost 0 bases, leaving 12 bases of the junction unmatched. CDR3 size: 18 residues.

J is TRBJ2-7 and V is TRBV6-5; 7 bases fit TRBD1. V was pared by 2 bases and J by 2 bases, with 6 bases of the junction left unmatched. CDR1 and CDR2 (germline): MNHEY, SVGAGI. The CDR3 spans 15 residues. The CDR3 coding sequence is TGTGCCAGCAGTTACCATGGGACAGCCGCCTACGAGCAGTACTTC. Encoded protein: CASSYHGTAAYEQYF.

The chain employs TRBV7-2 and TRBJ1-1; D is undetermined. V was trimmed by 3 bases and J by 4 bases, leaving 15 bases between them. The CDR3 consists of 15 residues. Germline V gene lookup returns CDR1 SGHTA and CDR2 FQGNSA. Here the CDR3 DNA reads TGTGCCAGCAGCTTTTCCCTGGTTGATAGCACTGAAGCTTTCTTT. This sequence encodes CASSFSLVDSTEAFF.

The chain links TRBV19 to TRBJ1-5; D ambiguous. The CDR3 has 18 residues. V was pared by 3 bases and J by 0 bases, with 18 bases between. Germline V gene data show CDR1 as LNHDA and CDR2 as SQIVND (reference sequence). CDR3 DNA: TGTGCCAGTAGTATTGACGGAGGATTGAACCTTAGCAATCAGCCCCAGCATTTT. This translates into CASSIDGGLNLSNQPQHF.

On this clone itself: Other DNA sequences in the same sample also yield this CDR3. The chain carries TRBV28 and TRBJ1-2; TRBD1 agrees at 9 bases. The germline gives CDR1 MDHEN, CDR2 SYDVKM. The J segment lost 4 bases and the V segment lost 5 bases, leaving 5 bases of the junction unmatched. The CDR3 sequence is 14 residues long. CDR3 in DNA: TGTGCCAGCAGTCGGACAGGGGCGTTCTATGGCTACACCTTC. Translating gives CASSRTGAFYGYTF.

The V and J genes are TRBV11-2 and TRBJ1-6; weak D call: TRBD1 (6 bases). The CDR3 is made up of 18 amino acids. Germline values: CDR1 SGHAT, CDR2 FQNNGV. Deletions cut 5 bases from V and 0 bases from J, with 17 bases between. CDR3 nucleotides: TGTGCCAGCAGCCAAAAGGGGGACGGAAGCTCCTATAATTCACCCCTCCACTTT. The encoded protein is CASSQKGDGSSYNSPLHF.

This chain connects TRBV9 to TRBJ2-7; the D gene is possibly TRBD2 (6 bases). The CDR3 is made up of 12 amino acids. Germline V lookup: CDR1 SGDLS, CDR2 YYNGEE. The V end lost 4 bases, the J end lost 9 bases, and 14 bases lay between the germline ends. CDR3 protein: CASSPRPGLQYF. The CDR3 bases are TGTGCCAGCAGCCCGCGCCCGGGACTGCAGTACTTC.

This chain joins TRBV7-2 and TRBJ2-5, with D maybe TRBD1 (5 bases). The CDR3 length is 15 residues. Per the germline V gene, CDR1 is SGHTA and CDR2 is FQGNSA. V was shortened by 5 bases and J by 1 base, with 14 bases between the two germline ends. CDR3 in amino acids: CASSNVQGPQETQYF. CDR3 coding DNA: TGTGCCAGCAGCAATGTCCAGGGTCCCCAAGAGACCCAGTACTTC.

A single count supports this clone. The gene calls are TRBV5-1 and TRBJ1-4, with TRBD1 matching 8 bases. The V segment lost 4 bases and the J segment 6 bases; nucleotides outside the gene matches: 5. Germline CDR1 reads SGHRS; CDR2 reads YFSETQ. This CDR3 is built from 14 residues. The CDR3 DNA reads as TGCGCCAGCAGCCAGGACAGGGAGGATGAAAAACTGTTTTTT. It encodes CASSQDREDEKLFF.

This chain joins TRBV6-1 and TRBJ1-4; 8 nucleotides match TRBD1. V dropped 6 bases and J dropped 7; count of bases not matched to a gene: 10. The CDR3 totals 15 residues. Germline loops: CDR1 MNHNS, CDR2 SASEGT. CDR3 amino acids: CASSSGQGGGEKLFF. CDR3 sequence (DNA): TGTGCCAGCAGCTCCGGACAGGGAGGTGGTGAAAAACTGTTTTTT.

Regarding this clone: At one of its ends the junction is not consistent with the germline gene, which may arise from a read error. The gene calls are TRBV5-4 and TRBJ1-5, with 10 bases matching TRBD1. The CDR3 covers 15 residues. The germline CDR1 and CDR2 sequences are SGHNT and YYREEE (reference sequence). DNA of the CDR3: TGCGCCAGCAGCCCCGGGACAGGGGTAAATCAGCCCCAGCATTTT. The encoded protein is CASSPGTGVNQPQHF.

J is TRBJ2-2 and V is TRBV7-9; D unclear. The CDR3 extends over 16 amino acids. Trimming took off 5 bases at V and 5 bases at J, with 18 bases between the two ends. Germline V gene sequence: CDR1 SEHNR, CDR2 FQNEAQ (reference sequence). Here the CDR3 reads CASSPTDNRRTGELFF. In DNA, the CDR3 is TGTGCCAGCAGCCCAACCGACAACCGGCGTACCGGGGAGCTGTTTTTT.

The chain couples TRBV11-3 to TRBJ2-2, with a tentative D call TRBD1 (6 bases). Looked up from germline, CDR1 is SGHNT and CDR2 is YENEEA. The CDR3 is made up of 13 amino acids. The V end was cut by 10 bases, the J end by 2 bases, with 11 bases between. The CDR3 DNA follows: TGTGCCACCTCGGACAGAAACACCGGGGAGCTGTTTTTT. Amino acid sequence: CATSDRNTGELFF.

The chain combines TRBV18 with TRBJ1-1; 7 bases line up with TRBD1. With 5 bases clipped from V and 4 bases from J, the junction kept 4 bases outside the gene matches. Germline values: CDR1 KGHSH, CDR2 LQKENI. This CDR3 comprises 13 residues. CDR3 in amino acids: CASSEGQTTEAFF. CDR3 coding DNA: TGTGCCAGCTCAGAGGGACAGACCACTGAAGCTTTCTTT.

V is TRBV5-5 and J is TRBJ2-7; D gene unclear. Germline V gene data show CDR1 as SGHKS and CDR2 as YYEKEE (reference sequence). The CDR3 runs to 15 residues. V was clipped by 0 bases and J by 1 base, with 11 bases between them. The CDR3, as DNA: TGTGCCAGCAGCTTGGGGGTAGCTTCATCCTACGAGCAGTACTTC. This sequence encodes CASSLGVASSYEQYF.

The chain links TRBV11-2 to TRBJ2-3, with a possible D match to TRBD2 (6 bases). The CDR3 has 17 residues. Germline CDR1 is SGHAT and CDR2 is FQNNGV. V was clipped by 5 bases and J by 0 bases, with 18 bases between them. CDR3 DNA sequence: TGTGCCAGCAGCCTGACGACGGGGGAACTTAGCACAGATACGCAGTATTTT. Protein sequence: CASSLTTGELSTDTQYF. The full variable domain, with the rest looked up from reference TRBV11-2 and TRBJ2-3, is EAGVAQSPRYKIIEKRQSVAFWCNPISGHATLYWYQQILGQGPKLLIQFQNNGVVDDSQLPKDRFSAERLKGVDSTLKIQPAKLEDSAVYLCASSLTTGELSTDTQYFGPGTRLTVL.

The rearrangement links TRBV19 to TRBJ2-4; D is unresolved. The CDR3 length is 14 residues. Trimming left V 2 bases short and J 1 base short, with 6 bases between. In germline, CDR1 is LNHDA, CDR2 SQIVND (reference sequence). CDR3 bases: TGTGCCAGTAGTATATCCGGGGCCAAAAACATTCAGTACTTC. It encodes CASSISGAKNIQYF.

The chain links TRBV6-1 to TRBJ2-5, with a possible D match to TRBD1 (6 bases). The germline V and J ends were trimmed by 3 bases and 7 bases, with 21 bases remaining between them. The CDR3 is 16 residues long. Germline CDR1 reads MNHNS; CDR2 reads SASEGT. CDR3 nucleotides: TGTGCCAGCAGTGAGTTCGGTCAGGGGTTCCCGTTGACCCAGTACTTC. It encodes CASSEFGQGFPLTQYF.